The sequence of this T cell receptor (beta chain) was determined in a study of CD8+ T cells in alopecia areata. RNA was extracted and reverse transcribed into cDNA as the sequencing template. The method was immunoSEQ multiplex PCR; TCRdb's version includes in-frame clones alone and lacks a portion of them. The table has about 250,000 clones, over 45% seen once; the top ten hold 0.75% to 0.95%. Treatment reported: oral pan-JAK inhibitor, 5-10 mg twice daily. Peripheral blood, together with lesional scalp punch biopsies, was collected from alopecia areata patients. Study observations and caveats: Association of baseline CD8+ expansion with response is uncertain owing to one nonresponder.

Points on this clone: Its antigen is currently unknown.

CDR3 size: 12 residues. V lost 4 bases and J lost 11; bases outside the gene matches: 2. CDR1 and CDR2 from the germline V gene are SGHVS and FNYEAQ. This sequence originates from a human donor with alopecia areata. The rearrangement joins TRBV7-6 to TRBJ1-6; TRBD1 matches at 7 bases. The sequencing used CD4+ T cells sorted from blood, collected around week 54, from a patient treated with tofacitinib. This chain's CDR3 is CASSSTGAPLHF. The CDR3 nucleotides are TGTGCCAGCAGCTCCACAGGGGCACCCCTCCACTTT.